This T cell receptor (beta chain) was recovered during a study of shared clonotypes between healthy human individuals. Some clones are missing from TCRdb's copy, which holds only in-frame ones; the method was immunoSEQ multiplex PCR. The table records more than 2,000,000 clones, around nine tenths of them present only once. Trimming pared 5 bases from V and 8 bases from J, leaving 20 bases between. This CDR3 region has 15 residues. Germline V lookup: CDR1 SGHTA, CDR2 FQGNSA. Input material: naive CD4+ T cells sorted from blood. Indicated subset: CD45RA+ positively selected. V gene TRBV7-2 combines with J gene TRBJ2-3; D is unresolved. The receptor was derived from a man in his late teens or twenties in good health. The CDR3 region is CASSGPGPALGTQYF. As DNA, the CDR3 is TGTGCCAGCAGCGGCCCGGGTCCGGCATTGGGTACGCAGTATTTT.